Listed below are T cell receptor beta chains from one sample, sequenced in a study of blood T cell repertoires in COVID-19. Produced via immunoSEQ multiplex PCR; TCRdb's table is partial and in-frame only. The profile shows 350,000 or so clones, roughly 90% of them singletons. The sample was peripheral blood. All receptors come from a young man with active or convalescent COVID-19. CDR3s include the opening cysteine and the closing phenylalanine or tryptophan. The order of the fields is CDR3 protein, CDR3 DNA, D gene, J gene, V gene. A D gene is named only where the DNA matches it firmly.

CDR3 protein: CASSIQGVVSGNTIYF
CDR3 DNA: TGTGCCAGCAGCATCCAGGGGGTTGTCTCTGGAAACACCATATATTTT
D gene: TRBD1
J gene: TRBJ1-3
V gene: TRBV7-9

CDR3 protein: CASSYGSTSGTNKQYF
CDR3 DNA: TGTGCCAGCAGTTACGGATCGACTAGCGGGACCAATAAGCAGTATTTT
D gene: TRBD2
J gene: TRBJ2-3
V gene: TRBV6-5

CDR3 protein: CASSWRGLTNTEAFF
CDR3 DNA: TGTGCCAGCAGCTGGAGGGGGCTCACGAACACTGAAGCTTTCTTT
D gene: TRBD1
J gene: TRBJ1-1
V gene: TRBV5-5

CDR3 protein: CASSHPDRDNQPQHF
CDR3 DNA: TGTGCCAGCAGCCATCCCGACAGGGACAATCAGCCCCAGCATTTT
D gene: TRBD1
J gene: TRBJ1-5
V gene: TRBV4-2

CDR3 protein: CASSLLGAPYSNQPQHF
CDR3 DNA: TGTGCCAGCAGTTTATTAGGGGCCCCGTATAGCAATCAGCCCCAGCATTTT
D gene: .
J gene: TRBJ1-5
V gene: TRBV28

CDR3 protein: CASSLVAGGRFHEQFF
CDR3 DNA: TGTGCCAGCTCACTGGTAGCGGGAGGAAGGTTCCATGAGCAGTTCTTC
D gene: TRBD2
J gene: TRBJ2-1
V gene: TRBV18

CDR3 protein: CATSRVNKDRNEKLFF
CDR3 DNA: TGTGCCACCAGCAGAGTTAATAAAGACAGAAATGAAAAACTGTTTTTT
D gene: .
J gene: TRBJ1-4
V gene: TRBV15

CDR3 protein: CASSPQGMSSYEQYF
CDR3 DNA: TGTGCCAGCAGTCCCCAGGGGATGAGCTCCTACGAGCAGTACTTC
D gene: .
J gene: TRBJ2-7
V gene: TRBV6-5

CDR3 protein: CSVEGRGSSYNEQFF
CDR3 DNA: TGCAGCGTTGAAGGTCGAGGGAGCTCCTACAATGAGCAGTTCTTC
D gene: .
J gene: TRBJ2-1
V gene: TRBV29-1

CDR3 protein: CASSLSGSGSYNEQFF
CDR3 DNA: TGTGCCAGCAGCTTATCGGGTAGCGGCTCCTACAATGAGCAGTTCTTC
D gene: .
J gene: TRBJ2-1
V gene: TRBV11-2

CDR3 protein: CASGNTPADTSPLHF
CDR3 DNA: TGTGCCAGCGGAAATACGCCTGCAGACACTTCACCCCTCCACTTT
D gene: .
J gene: TRBJ1-6
V gene: TRBV2

CDR3 protein: CASSVTSGGYVVETQYF
CDR3 DNA: TGTGCCAGCAGCGTCACTAGCGGGGGGTACGTGGTGGAGACCCAGTACTTC
D gene: TRBD2
J gene: TRBJ2-5
V gene: TRBV9

CDR3 protein: CASSYFGLRETQYF
CDR3 DNA: TGTGCCAGCAGTTACTTTGGGCTCCGAGAGACCCAGTACTTC
D gene: .
J gene: TRBJ2-5
V gene: TRBV6-6

CDR3 protein: CASSPGGGSGANVLTF
CDR3 DNA: TGTGCCAGCAGCCCCGGGGGTGGCTCTGGGGCCAACGTCCTGACTTTC
D gene: .
J gene: TRBJ2-6
V gene: TRBV7-3

CDR3 protein: CASMDRGDLFF
CDR3 DNA: TGTGCCAGCATGGACAGGGGAGACCTGTTTTTT
D gene: TRBD1
J gene: TRBJ1-4
V gene: TRBV28

CDR3 protein: CASSYGQGASYEQYF
CDR3 DNA: TGTGCCAGCTCGTACGGACAGGGGGCGTCCTACGAGCAGTACTTC
D gene: TRBD1
J gene: TRBJ2-7
V gene: TRBV18

CDR3 protein: CASSLAIGVRAFF
CDR3 DNA: TGTGCCAGCAGCTTAGCGATCGGGGTTAGGGCTTTCTTT
D gene: .
J gene: TRBJ1-1
V gene: TRBV7-6

CDR3 protein: CASSLGGGYGYTF
CDR3 DNA: TGTGCCAGCAGCTTAGGAGGGGGCTATGGCTACACCTTC
D gene: .
J gene: TRBJ1-2
V gene: TRBV11-3

CDR3 protein: CASSRISRTDGNTIYF
CDR3 DNA: TGTGCCAGCAGTCGAATATCCCGGACAGATGGAAACACCATATATTTT
D gene: .
J gene: TRBJ1-3
V gene: TRBV11-3

CDR3 protein: CASSLVAELTNYGYTF
CDR3 DNA: TGTGCCAGCAGTTTAGTAGCAGAGCTTACTAACTATGGCTACACCTTC
D gene: .
J gene: TRBJ1-2
V gene: TRBV28